This entry lists 32 T cell receptor beta chains sequenced from one sample in a study of OX40 agonist ivuxolimab in advanced cancers. The repertoire was sequenced with immunoSEQ multiplex PCR; TCRdb's copy has only in-frame clones and lacks some. There are some 100,000 clones in the sample; approximately 94% occur only once, and 2% to 3% lies in the top ten. The material sequenced was CD4+ or CD8+ T cells sorted from blood, taken in a trial of the OX40 agonist ivuxolimab. The receptor source for this set is an adult with an advanced solid tumor such as melanoma, head and neck, liver or kidney cancer.

This clone is a singleton in its sample. The chain combines TRBV27 with TRBJ2-7, with D possibly matching TRBD1 (6 bases). Germline V gene lookup returns CDR1 MNHEY and CDR2 SMNVEV (reference sequence). The CDR3 has 13 amino acids. V lost 2 bases and J lost 3, with 8 bases in between. This chain's CDR3 is CASSLGQNYEQYF. CDR3 DNA: TGTGCCAGCAGTTTAGGACAGAACTACGAGCAGTACTTC.

This clone was observed once. The sample carries other DNA sequences with the same CDR3. This sequence joins TRBV5-6 and TRBJ2-3; no definite D call. V lost 2 bases and J lost 2, with 3 bases in between. Looked up from germline, CDR1 is SGHDT and CDR2 is YYEEEE. The CDR3 consists of 12 residues. CDR3 residues: CASSFSTDTQYF. The CDR3 DNA sequence: TGTGCCAGCAGCTTTTCCACAGATACGCAGTATTTT.

V is TRBV7-8 and J is TRBJ2-1; tentative D call: TRBD1 (6 bases). Germline V gives CDR1 SGHVS, CDR2 FQNEAQ. Trimming removed 4 bases from V and 7 bases from J, with 20 bases in between. This CDR3 comprises 16 residues. Written as DNA, the CDR3 is TGTGCCAGCAGCTCCCCACAGGGTGGGGTCGGGAATGAGCAGTTCTTC. This encodes CASSSPQGGVGNEQFF.

The chain uses TRBV13 and TRBJ1-2, with TRBD1 matching 7 bases. The germline CDR1 and CDR2 sequences are PRHDT and FYEKMQ (reference sequence). The CDR3 sequence is 13 residues long. Trimming cost V 7 bases and J 0 bases; bases outside gene matches: 2. The CDR3 sequence is CASTQGPNYGYTF. In DNA form, the CDR3 reads TGTGCCAGCACACAGGGGCCTAACTATGGCTACACCTTC.

This rearrangement joins TRBV5-1 to TRBJ2-7; D is perhaps TRBD2 (6 bases). Germline CDR1 reads SGHRS; CDR2 reads YFSETQ. V lost 0 bases to trimming and J lost 5 bases, with 24 bases between them. The length of the CDR3 is 18 residues. The CDR3 DNA reads TGCGCCAGCAGCTTGGCACCAACCGGGAGCCCCAGCCCCCACGAGCAGTACTTC. Protein: CASSLAPTGSPSPHEQYF.

The chain employs TRBV11-2 and TRBJ2-7, with 8 bases matching TRBD2. The CDR3 totals 17 residues. V dropped 0 bases and J dropped 6; count of bases not matched to a gene: 13. Germline V lookup: CDR1 SGHAT, CDR2 FQNNGV. CDR3 coding DNA: TGTGCCAGCAGCTTAGAATCACCCCAGCGGGAGAGGGGCGAGCAGTACTTC. This sequence encodes CASSLESPQRERGEQYF.

The gene calls are TRBV11-3 and TRBJ2-5; D may be TRBD1 or TRBD2 (5 bases each). This CDR3 is 14 amino acids long. Germline values: CDR1 SGHNT, CDR2 YENEEA. V lost 2 bases and J lost 0, with 7 bases in between. Written as DNA, the CDR3 is TGTGCCAGCAGCTTATGGGGGAACCAAGAGACCCAGTACTTC. Its translation is CASSLWGNQETQYF.

Only a few counts were recorded for this clone. The chain links TRBV2 to TRBJ1-1; D unresolved. CDR3 length: 11 residues. V was shortened by 11 bases and J by 8 bases, with 15 bases between the two germline ends. CDR1 SNHLY and CDR2 FYNNEI come from the germline V gene. CDR3 protein: CAARSYREAFF. The CDR3 DNA sequence: TGTGCCGCCAGGTCCTATAGGGAAGCTTTCTTT.

This chain connects TRBV7-2 to TRBJ2-3; 9 bases line up with TRBD2. Trimming cost V 11 bases and J 0 bases; bases outside gene matches: 3. There are 13 residues in the CDR3. Germline loops: CDR1 SGHTA, CDR2 FQGNSA. CDR3: CASRGGSTDTQYF. The CDR3 DNA is TGTGCCTCGCGGGGGGGGAGCACAGATACGCAGTATTTT.

The chain links TRBV6-1 to TRBJ2-5; 7 bases agree with TRBD2. CDR3 length equals 16 residues. Germline V gene lookup returns CDR1 MNHNS and CDR2 SASEGT. V trimming: 2 bases; J trimming: 5 bases; junction bases outside the gene matches: 11. CDR3 DNA: TGTGCCAGCAGTGAATCTAGCGGCGGGGGAGGGGAGACCCAGTACTTC. Residues: CASSESSGGGGETQYF.

V gene TRBV4-1 combines with J gene TRBJ2-7; the D is unclear. V was cut by 4 bases and J by 3 bases, with 22 bases left in between. Germline V gives CDR1 MGHRA, CDR2 YSYEKL. CDR3 length: 17 amino acids. CDR3: CASSPDLPGTYNYEQYF. CDR3 DNA sequence: TGCGCCAGCAGCCCGGATTTGCCCGGAACCTATAACTACGAGCAGTACTTC.

A few counts support this clone. The J gene is TRBJ1-6, the V gene TRBV30, with 7 bases that match TRBD1. There are 12 residues in the CDR3. Germline-derived CDR1 and CDR2 are GTSNPN and SVGIG (reference sequence). V shed 2 bases, J shed 9 bases, and the junction held 1 base outside the gene matches. CDR3 sequence reads: CAWSNRGSPLHF. The CDR3, as DNA: TGTGCCTGGAGTAACAGGGGTTCACCCCTCCACTTT.

The chain links TRBV13 to TRBJ1-2; 7 nucleotides agree with TRBD1. Trimming took 2 bases from V and 4 from J; bases not matched to a gene: 10. The germline V gene has CDR1 PRHDT and CDR2 FYEKMQ (reference sequence). The CDR3 runs 16 residues. The CDR3 is CASSLSPSGTAYGYTF. As DNA, the CDR3 is TGTGCCAGCAGCTTATCCCCCTCCGGGACAGCCTATGGCTACACCTTC.

DNA for the CDR3: TGTGCCAGCAGCTCGACTAGTACCAACGAGCAGTACTTC. It is translated as CASSSTSTNEQYF. The rearrangement uses TRBV11-2 and TRBJ2-7, with TRBD2 as a possible D gene (6 bases). V was clipped by 4 bases and J by 5 bases, with 12 bases between them. Germline-derived CDR1 and CDR2 are SGHAT and FQNNGV. The CDR3 contains 13 residues. Variable domain in full (rest from reference TRBV11-2 and TRBJ2-7): EAGVAQSPRYKIIEKRQSVAFWCNPISGHATLYWYQQILGQGPKLLIQFQNNGVVDDSQLPKDRFSAERLKGVDSTLKIQPAKLEDSAVYLCASSSTSTNEQYFGPGTRLTVT.

This clone was recorded a few times. The chain is built from TRBV5-1 and TRBJ1-3; 8 bases are a match to TRBD1. Germline CDR1 and CDR2: SGHRS and YFSETQ. V lost 4 bases, J lost 4 bases, and 4 bases stayed unmatched. The CDR3 totals 14 residues. The CDR3 DNA follows: TGCGCCAGCAGCCGGACAGGGCTCGGAAACACCATATATTTT. This sequence encodes CASSRTGLGNTIYF.

The J gene is TRBJ2-1, the V gene TRBV19; 7 nucleotides align to TRBD2. The CDR3 sequence is 17 residues long. Losses at the gene ends were 0 bases for V and 7 bases for J; bases not matched to a gene: 12. CDR1 is LNHDA, CDR2 SQIVND, per germline (reference sequence). CDR3 DNA: TGTGCCAGTAGTATAGACGGGGCTCTAGCGGTTTGGAATGAGCAGTTCTTC. Translating it yields CASSIDGALAVWNEQFF.

The DNA for the CDR3 is TGTGCCAGCAGTTTTATCCCGGGGAAGACTGAAAAACTGTTTTTT. Residues: CASSFIPGKTEKLFF. The J gene is TRBJ1-4, the V gene TRBV28; no firm D call. The CDR3 sequence is 15 residues long. Deletions cut 3 bases from V and 7 bases from J, with 15 bases between. The germline V gene encodes CDR1 MDHEN and CDR2 SYDVKM. Full variable domain (remainder filled in from reference TRBV28 and TRBJ1-4): DVKVTQSSRYLVKRTGEKVFLECVQDMDHENMFWYRQDPGLGLRLIYFSYDVKMKEKGDIPEGYSVSREKKERFSLILESASTNQTSMYLCASSFIPGKTEKLFFGSGTQLSVL.

The CDR3 loop reads CASSTDRLNTEAFF. The CDR3 DNA reads TGTGCCAGTAGTACCGACAGACTCAACACTGAAGCTTTCTTT. The V gene is TRBV19, the J gene TRBJ1-1; perhaps TRBD1 as D (5 bases). Germline CDR1 is LNHDA and CDR2 is SQIVND (reference sequence). The length of the CDR3 is 14 residues. Trimming shortened V by 4 bases and J by 2 bases, and 11 bases separated the two germline ends.

The chain couples TRBV7-9 to TRBJ2-1; D may be TRBD2 (6 bases). V lost 5 bases and J 8 bases, leaving 19 bases between the germline ends. The CDR3 contains 15 residues. Germline assignment: CDR1 SEHNR and CDR2 FQNEAQ (reference sequence). CDR3 sequence: CASSDWGLSGDEQFF. As DNA, the CDR3 is TGTGCCAGCAGCGACTGGGGACTTTCCGGGGATGAGCAGTTCTTC.

The chain uses TRBV29-1 and TRBJ2-3; 10 nucleotides line up with TRBD2. Germline V gives CDR1 SQVTM, CDR2 ANQGSEA. There are 16 residues in the CDR3. V trimming: 0 bases; J trimming: 2 bases; junction bases outside the gene matches: 5. CDR3 nucleotide sequence: TGCAGCGTTGAAGAAGGGCTAGCGGGGGTCACAGATACGCAGTATTTT. Its protein is CSVEEGLAGVTDTQYF.

This clone came up once. The gene calls are TRBV10-2 and TRBJ2-1, with D hard to call. Germline V gene data show CDR1 as WSHSY and CDR2 as SAAADI. V shed 3 bases and J shed 9 bases, with 3 bases lying between them. This CDR3 comprises 10 residues. The CDR3 sequence: CASSDFEQFF. CDR3 bases: TGCGCCAGCAGTGATTTTGAGCAGTTCTTC.

This chain joins TRBV6-1 and TRBJ2-7; 7 bases align to TRBD1. Germline values: CDR1 MNHNS, CDR2 SASEGT. This CDR3 is built from 14 residues. The V segment lost 1 base and the J segment 3 bases; nucleotides outside the gene matches: 3. This CDR3 reads CASSEDRGRYEQYF. CDR3 in DNA: TGTGCCAGCAGTGAAGACAGGGGCCGCTACGAGCAGTACTTC.

This clone was counted a single time. The CDR3 loop is CASSPHPDRMLTGELFF. CDR3 nucleotides: TGTGCCAGCAGCCCTCACCCGGACAGGATGTTAACCGGGGAGCTGTTTTTT. This rearrangement joins TRBV9 to TRBJ2-2; 7 bases map to TRBD1. V was pared by 4 bases and J by 5 bases, with 14 bases of the junction left unmatched. The CDR3 runs 17 residues. The germline V gene has CDR1 SGDLS and CDR2 YYNGEE.

The J gene is TRBJ2-2, the V gene TRBV11-2; D may correspond to TRBD1 or TRBD2 (6 bases each). Trimming removed 6 bases at V and 6 bases at J, with 11 bases between. The germline V gene encodes CDR1 SGHAT and CDR2 FQNNGV. The CDR3 runs 13 residues. CDR3 protein: CASSRGGPGELFF. CDR3 DNA: TGTGCCAGCAGTCGAGGGGGGCCCGGGGAGCTGTTTTTT.

The chain's CDR3 is CASSRGLGSYEQYF. In nucleotides, the CDR3 is TGTGCCAGCAGCCGGGGGCTGGGATCCTACGAGCAGTACTTC. V is TRBV5-6 and J is TRBJ2-7; D is tentatively TRBD1 or TRBD2 (6 bases each). Germline CDR1 is SGHDT and CDR2 is YYEEEE. V dropped 4 bases and J dropped 1 base, with 12 bases sitting between them. CDR3 length: 14 amino acids.

The chain recombines TRBV27 with TRBJ1-6, with D tentatively TRBD1 (6 bases). This CDR3 is built from 14 residues. V dropped 6 bases and J dropped 6 bases, with 12 bases sitting between them. Germline-derived CDR1 and CDR2 are MNHEY and SMNVEV (reference sequence). The CDR3 spells CASRTGGVNSPLHF. The DNA of the CDR3 is TGTGCCAGCAGGACCGGGGGCGTTAATTCACCCCTCCACTTT.

The sample holds one count of this clone. The chain is built from TRBV5-6 and TRBJ2-2; D is unresolved. The CDR3 has 15 residues. Trimming removed 0 bases from V and 4 bases from J, with 10 bases in between. Germline-derived CDR1 and CDR2 are SGHDT and YYEEEE. This chain's CDR3 is CASSLVRVPTGELFF. CDR3 in DNA: TGTGCCAGCAGCTTGGTCCGGGTTCCCACCGGGGAGCTGTTTTTT. Together with reference TRBV5-6 and TRBJ2-2, the CDR3 gives the full variable domain: DAGVTQSPTHLIKTRGQQVTLRCSPKSGHDTVSWYQQALGQGPQFIFQYYEEEERQRGNFPDRFSGHQFPNYSSELNVNALLLGDSALYLCASSLVRVPTGELFFGEGSRLTVL.

The V gene is TRBV10-1, the J gene TRBJ2-2; no firm D call. Deletions cut 4 bases from V and 7 bases from J, with 10 bases between. CDR3 length: 13 residues. CDR1 and CDR2 (germline): WNHNN, SYGVQD (reference sequence). Written as DNA, the CDR3 is TGCGCCAGCAGTGGAACGACTGGCGGGGAGCTGTTTTTT. Its protein is CASSGTTGGELFF.

This chain connects TRBV6-4 to TRBJ2-1; D is perhaps TRBD2 (5 bases). Trimming stripped 4 bases from V and 2 bases from J, with 12 bases between. This CDR3 contains 15 residues. Germline assignment: CDR1 MRHNA and CDR2 SNTAGT. This CDR3 is CASSVASNPYNEQFF. CDR3 nucleotides: TGTGCCAGCAGTGTGGCTAGCAACCCCTACAATGAGCAGTTCTTC.

The chain employs TRBV27 and TRBJ2-2, with 8 bases matching TRBD2. In germline, CDR1 is MNHEY, CDR2 SMNVEV (reference sequence). The CDR3 contains 16 residues. The trim removed 3 bases at V and 4 bases at J, leaving 7 bases unmatched. This CDR3 is CASSFLGLVGTGELFF. For the CDR3, the DNA is TGTGCCAGCAGTTTCCTGGGACTAGTGGGCACCGGGGAGCTGTTTTTT.

The chain's CDR3 is CASSAGEAGGNTIYF. The CDR3 DNA follows: TGTGCCAGCAGCGCGGGGGAAGCGGGCGGAAACACCATATATTTT. The chain employs TRBV9 and TRBJ1-3, with a tentative D call TRBD1 (5 bases). The germline gives CDR1 SGDLS, CDR2 YYNGEE. The CDR3 extends over 15 amino acids. V lost 3 bases to trimming and J lost 4 bases, with 14 bases between them. Full variable domain (outside the CDR3, taken from reference TRBV9 and TRBJ1-3): DSGVTQTPKHLITATGQRVTLRCSPRSGDLSVYWYQQSLDQGLQFLIQYYNGEERAKGNILERFSAQQFPDLHSELNLSSLELGDSALYFCASSAGEAGGNTIYFGEGSWLTVV.

The chain links TRBV6-5 to TRBJ2-1; 13 positions agree with TRBD2. Germline assignment: CDR1 MNHEY and CDR2 SVGAGI. CDR3 size: 15 residues. Trimming removed 6 bases from V and 6 bases from J; junction bases left unmatched: 5. For the CDR3, the DNA is TGTGCCAGCAGCCCCGGGACTAGCGGGGCCAATGAGCAGTTCTTC. Translating gives CASSPGTSGANEQFF.